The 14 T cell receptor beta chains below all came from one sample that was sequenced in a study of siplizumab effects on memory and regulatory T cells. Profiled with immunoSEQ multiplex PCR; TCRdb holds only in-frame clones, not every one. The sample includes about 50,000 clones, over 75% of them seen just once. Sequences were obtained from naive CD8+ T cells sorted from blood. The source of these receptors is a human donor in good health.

CDR3: CASSQSQGGSPLHF. Here the CDR3 DNA reads TGCGCCAGCAGCCAAAGCCAGGGAGGTTCACCCCTCCACTTT. The rearrangement links TRBV4-1 to TRBJ1-6, with D tentatively TRBD1 (5 bases). Germline values: CDR1 MGHRA, CDR2 YSYEKL. The V gene lost 2 bases and the J gene lost 9 bases, with 11 bases spanning the gap. The CDR3 is 14 amino acids.

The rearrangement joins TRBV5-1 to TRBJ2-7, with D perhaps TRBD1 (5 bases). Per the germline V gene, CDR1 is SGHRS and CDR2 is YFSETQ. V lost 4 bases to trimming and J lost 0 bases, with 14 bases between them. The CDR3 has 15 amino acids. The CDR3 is CASSSPGQSSYEQYF. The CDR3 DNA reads TGCGCCAGCAGCAGCCCCGGACAAAGCTCCTACGAGCAGTACTTC. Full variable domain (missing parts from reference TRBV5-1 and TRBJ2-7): KAGVTQTPRYLIKTRGQQVTLSCSPISGHRSVSWYQQTPGQGLQFLFEYFSETQRNKGNFPGRFSGRQFSNSRSEMNVSTLELGDSALYLCASSSPGQSSYEQYFGPGTRLTVT.

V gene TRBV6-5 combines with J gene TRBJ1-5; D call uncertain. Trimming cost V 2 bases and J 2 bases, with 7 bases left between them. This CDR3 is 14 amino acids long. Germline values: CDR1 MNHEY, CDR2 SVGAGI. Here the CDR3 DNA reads TGTGCCAGCAGTTACCAGCAAGGCAATCAGCCCCAGCATTTT. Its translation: CASSYQQGNQPQHF.

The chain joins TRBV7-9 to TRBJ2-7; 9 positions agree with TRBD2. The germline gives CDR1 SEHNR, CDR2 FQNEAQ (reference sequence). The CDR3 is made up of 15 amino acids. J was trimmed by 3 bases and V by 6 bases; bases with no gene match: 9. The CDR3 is CASSLLAGNHYEQYF. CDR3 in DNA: TGTGCCAGCAGTTTACTAGCGGGCAATCACTACGAGCAGTACTTC.

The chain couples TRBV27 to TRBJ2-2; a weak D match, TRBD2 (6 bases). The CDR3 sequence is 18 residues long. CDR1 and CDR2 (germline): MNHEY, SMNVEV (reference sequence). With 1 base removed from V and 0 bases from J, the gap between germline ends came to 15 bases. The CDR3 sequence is CASSLYGSGLANTGELFF. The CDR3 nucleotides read TGTGCCAGCAGTTTATACGGTAGCGGACTCGCGAACACCGGGGAGCTGTTTTTT.

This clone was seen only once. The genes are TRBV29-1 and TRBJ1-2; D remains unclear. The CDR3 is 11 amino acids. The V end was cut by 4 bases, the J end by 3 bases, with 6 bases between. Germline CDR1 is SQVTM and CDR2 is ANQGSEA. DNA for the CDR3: TGCAGCGTTGGGACGGACTATGGCTACACCTTC. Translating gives CSVGTDYGYTF. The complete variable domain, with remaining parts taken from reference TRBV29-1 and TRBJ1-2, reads SAVISQKPSRDICQRGTSLTIQCQVDSQVTMMFWYRQQPGQSLTLIATANQGSEATYESGFVIDKFPISRPNLTFSTLTVSNMSPEDSSIYLCSVGTDYGYTFGSGTRLTVV.

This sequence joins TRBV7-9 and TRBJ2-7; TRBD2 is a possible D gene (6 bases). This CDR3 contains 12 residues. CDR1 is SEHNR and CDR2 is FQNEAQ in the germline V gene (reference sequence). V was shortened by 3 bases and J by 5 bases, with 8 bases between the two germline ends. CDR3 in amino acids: CASSFSGNEQYF. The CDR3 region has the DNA TGTGCCAGCAGCTTTAGCGGAAACGAGCAGTACTTC.

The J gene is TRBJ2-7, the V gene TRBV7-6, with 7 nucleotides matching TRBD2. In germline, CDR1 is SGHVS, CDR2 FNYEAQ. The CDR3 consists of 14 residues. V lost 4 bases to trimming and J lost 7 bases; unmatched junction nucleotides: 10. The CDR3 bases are TGTGCCAGCAGCTCCCCGGGAGGTCCGCAGGAGCAGTACTTC. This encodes CASSSPGGPQEQYF.

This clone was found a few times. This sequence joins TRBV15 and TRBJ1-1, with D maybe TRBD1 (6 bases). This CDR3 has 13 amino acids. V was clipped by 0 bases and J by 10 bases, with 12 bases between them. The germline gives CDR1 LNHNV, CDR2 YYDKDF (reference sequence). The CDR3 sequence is CATSRERTDGAFF. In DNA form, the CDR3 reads TGTGCCACCAGCAGAGAAAGGACAGATGGAGCTTTCTTT.

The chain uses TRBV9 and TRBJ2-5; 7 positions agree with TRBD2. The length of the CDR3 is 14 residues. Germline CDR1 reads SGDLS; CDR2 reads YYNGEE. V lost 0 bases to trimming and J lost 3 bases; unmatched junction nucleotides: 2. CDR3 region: CASSVGGREETQYF. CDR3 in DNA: TGTGCCAGCAGCGTAGGCGGGAGAGAAGAGACCCAGTACTTC.

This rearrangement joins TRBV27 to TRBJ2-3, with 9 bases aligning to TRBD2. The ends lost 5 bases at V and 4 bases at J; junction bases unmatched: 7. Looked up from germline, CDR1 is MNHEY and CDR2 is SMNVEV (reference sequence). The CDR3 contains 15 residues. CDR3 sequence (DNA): TGTGCCAGCAGTCCTCTAGCGGGAATCGCAGATACGCAGTATTTT. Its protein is CASSPLAGIADTQYF.

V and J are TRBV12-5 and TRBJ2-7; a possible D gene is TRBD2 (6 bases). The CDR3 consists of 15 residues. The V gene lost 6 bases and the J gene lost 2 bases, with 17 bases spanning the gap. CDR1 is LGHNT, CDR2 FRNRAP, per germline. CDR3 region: CASGAGGDSAYEQYF. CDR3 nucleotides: TGTGCTAGTGGAGCCGGCGGGGACTCGGCCTACGAGCAGTACTTC.

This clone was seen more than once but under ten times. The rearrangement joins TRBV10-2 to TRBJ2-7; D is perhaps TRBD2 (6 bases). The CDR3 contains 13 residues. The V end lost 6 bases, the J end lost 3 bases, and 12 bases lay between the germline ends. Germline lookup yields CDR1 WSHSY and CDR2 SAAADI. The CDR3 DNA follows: TGCGCCAGCAGGTCGGGAGCCAACTACGAGCAGTACTTC. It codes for CASRSGANYEQYF.

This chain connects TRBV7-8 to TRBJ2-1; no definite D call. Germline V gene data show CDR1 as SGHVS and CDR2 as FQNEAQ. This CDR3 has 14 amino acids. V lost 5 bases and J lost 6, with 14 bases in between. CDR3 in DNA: TGTGCCAGCAGCGTCGATCTCGTCTCCAATGAGCAGTTCTTC. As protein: CASSVDLVSNEQFF.